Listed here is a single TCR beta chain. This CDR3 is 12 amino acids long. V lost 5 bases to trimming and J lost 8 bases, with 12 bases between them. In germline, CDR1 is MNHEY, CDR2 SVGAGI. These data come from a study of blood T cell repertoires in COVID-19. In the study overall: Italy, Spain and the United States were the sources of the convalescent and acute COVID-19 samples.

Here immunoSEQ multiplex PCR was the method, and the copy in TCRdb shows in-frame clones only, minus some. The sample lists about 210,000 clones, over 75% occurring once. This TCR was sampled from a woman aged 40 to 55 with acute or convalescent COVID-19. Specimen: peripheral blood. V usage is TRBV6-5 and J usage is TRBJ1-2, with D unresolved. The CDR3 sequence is CASSRESGGYTF. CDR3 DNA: TGTGCCAGCAGTCGGGAGTCGGGGGGCTACACCTTC.